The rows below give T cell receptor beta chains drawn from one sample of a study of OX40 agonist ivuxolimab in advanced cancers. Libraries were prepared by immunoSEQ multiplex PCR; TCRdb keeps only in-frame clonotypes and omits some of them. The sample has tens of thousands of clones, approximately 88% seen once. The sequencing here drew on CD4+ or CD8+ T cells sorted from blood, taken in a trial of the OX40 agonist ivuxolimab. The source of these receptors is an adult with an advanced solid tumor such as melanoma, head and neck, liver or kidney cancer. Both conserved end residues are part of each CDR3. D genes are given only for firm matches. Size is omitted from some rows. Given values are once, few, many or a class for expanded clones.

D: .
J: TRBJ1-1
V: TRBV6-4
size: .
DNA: TGTGCCAGCAGTGACTCGGGGAGGTACCCCATGAACACTGAAGCTTTCTTT
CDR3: CASSDSGRYPMNTEAFF

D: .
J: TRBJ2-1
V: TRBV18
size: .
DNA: TGTGCCAGCTCACCACCGGTGGGGCGAGCCCTCAATGAGCAGTTCTTC
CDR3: CASSPPVGRALNEQFF

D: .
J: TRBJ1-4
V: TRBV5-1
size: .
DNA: TGCGCCAGCAGCTTGGAGACCCCTCAGGGGAAACTGTTTTTT
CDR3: CASSLETPQGKLFF

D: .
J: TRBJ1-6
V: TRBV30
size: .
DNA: TGTGCCTGGAGTGGGGAAGGGGGGATTCGGCCTAATTCACCCCTCCACTTT
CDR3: CAWSGEGGIRPNSPLHF

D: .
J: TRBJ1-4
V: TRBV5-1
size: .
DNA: TGCGCCAGCAGCTTGGTATCCGAGGGTAATGAAAAACTGTTTTTT
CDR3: CASSLVSEGNEKLFF

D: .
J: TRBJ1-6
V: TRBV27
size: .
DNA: TGTGCCAGCAGTTCCCCACCCGGGCGGGATTCACCCCTCCACTTT
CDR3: CASSSPPGRDSPLHF

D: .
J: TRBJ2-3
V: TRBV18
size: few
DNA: TGTGCCAGCTCGATCAATCCAGATACGCAGTATTTT
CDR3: CASSINPDTQYF

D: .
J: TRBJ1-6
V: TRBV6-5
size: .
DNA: TGTGCCAGCTCTCCGAGGCCAAATTCACCCCTCCACTTT
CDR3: CASSPRPNSPLHF

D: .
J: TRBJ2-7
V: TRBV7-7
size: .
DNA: TGTGCCAGCAGCCGAAATTTTGGAGACGAGCAGTACTTC
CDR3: CASSRNFGDEQYF

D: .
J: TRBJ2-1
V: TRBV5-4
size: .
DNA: TGTGCCAGCAGCTTGAAAGGGGGGGCCGAGCAGTTCTTC
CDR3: CASSLKGGAEQFF

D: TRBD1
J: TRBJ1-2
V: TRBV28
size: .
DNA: TGTGCCAGCAGTATTGGACAGGGGATCTATGGCTACACCTTC
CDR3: CASSIGQGIYGYTF

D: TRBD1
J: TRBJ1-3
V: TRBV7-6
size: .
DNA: TGTGCCAGCAGCGAACAGGGGAGGGCTATTGGAAACACCATATATTTT
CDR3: CASSEQGRAIGNTIYF

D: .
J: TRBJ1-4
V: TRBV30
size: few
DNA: TGTGCCTGGAGTGGGCAGTTTAATGAAAAACTGTTTTTT
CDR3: CAWSGQFNEKLFF

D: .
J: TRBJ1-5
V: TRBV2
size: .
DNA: TGTGCCAGCAGTGAACCAGGGATTAGCAATCAGCCCCAGCATTTT
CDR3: CASSEPGISNQPQHF

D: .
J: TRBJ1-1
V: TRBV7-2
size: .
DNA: TGTGCCAGCAGCTTAGTTCAGGGGTACACTGAAGCTTTCTTT
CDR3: CASSLVQGYTEAFF

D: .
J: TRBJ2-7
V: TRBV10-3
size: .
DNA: TGTGCCATCAGTGGGGGCTACGAGCAGTACTTC
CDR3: CAISGGYEQYF

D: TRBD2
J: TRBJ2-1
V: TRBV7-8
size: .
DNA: TGTGCCAGCAGCTCCCGAAGGACTAGCGGGGTCTCCTACAATGAGCAGTTCTTC
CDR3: CASSSRRTSGVSYNEQFF

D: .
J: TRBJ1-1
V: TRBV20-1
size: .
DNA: TGCAGTGCACAGGGTAGGACGGAAGCTTTCTTT
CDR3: CSAQGRTEAFF

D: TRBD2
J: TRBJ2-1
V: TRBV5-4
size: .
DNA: TGTGCCAGCAGCACCCGGAGTAGCGGGGGGGTCAATGAGCAGTTCTTC
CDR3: CASSTRSSGGVNEQFF

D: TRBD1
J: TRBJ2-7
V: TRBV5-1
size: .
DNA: TGCGCCAGCAGCTTGGACGGGACAGGGCCCCTCGAGCAGTACTTC
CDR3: CASSLDGTGPLEQYF

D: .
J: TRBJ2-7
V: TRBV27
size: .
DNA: TGTGCCAGCAGTGGGCCGGCCCGGGAGCAGTACTTC
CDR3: CASSGPAREQYF

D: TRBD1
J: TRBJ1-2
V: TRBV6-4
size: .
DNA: TGTGCCAGCAGTGACACAAAGGGACAGGGGGTTGATGGCTACACCTTC
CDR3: CASSDTKGQGVDGYTF

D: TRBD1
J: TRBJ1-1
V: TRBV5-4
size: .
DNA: TGTGCCAGCAGCTCGGTGGGACAGGGGGACACTGAAGCTTTCTTT
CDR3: CASSSVGQGDTEAFF

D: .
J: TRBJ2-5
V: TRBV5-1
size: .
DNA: TGCGCCAGCAGCTTGGATCGGCAGCTAGAGACCCAGTACTTC
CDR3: CASSLDRQLETQYF

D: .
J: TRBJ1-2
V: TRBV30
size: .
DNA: TGTGCCTGGAGGGACCGCCTTAACTATGGCTACACCTTC
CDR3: CAWRDRLNYGYTF

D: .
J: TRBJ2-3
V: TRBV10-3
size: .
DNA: TGTGCCACCACGGGGGGCACAGATACGCAGTATTTT
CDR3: CATTGGTDTQYF

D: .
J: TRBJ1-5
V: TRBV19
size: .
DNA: TGTGCCAGTAGTATAGGAGGGGGGAAAAGCAATCAGCCCCAGCATTTT
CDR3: CASSIGGGKSNQPQHF

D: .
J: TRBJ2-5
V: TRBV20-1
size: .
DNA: TGCAGTGCTCAGGACGTAGGATCCCAGTACTTC
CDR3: CSAQDVGSQYF

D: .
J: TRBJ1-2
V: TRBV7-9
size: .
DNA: TGTGCCAGCAGCTTCCCGACGGCTAACTATGGCTACACCTTC
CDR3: CASSFPTANYGYTF

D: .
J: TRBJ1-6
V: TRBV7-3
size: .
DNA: TGTGCCAGCAGCTTATTCTGGGATTCACCCCTCCACTTT
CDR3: CASSLFWDSPLHF

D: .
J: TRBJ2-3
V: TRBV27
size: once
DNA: TGTGCCAGCAGTTATAGCACGCTACGGGGTACGCAGTATTTT
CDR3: CASSYSTLRGTQYF